This T cell receptor beta chain comes out of a study of blood T cell repertoires in COVID-19 (dated by TCRdb to 2018 to 2021). With regard to the full study: Samples from collaborators originated in the United States, Italy and Spain and spanned both the acute and convalescent phases of COVID-19. The repertoires were released in a freely available public database meant as a resource for research on the immune response to SARS-CoV-2. The prospective study material was composed of cDNA or gDNA derived from T cells, B-cell-depleted T cells, or PBMCs. Where available, HLA class I and class II types were obtained from metadata supplied by the sample provider rather than from assay-based typing. Deeply sampled blood TCRbeta repertoires from subjects exposed to, actively infected with, or recovered from COVID-19 were included in the dataset. Sample metadata almost always included a de-identified subject ID, COVID-19 status, age in years and sex. The samples were drawn from two sources: the first 160 participants of the ongoing ImmuneRACE study, and over 950 subjects contributed by 6 global collaborators.

In Seattle, one collaborating source enrolled patients while the infection was active and tracked those patients longitudinally over the course of disease. The collaborating institutions used their own protocols to collect whole blood in K2EDTA tubes. For TCRbeta analysis, collaborators shipped samples as frozen whole blood, isolated PBMCs, or DNA extracted from either of those sample types. Turning to this clone: Its antigen is currently not known. No much larger clone is present one base from it, and per-base qualities are unavailable.

TCRbeta CDR3 regions were amplified from genomic DNA by means of the immunoSEQ Assay, a bias-controlled multiplex PCR. In the paper's pipeline: Nucleated cell counts per sample were estimated from amplification of reference gene primers within the assay. Sequence reads were collapsed and filtered to measure the absolute abundance of every unique TCRbeta CDR3 rearrangement. For each sample, productive Simpson clonality was calculated as the square root of Simpson's diversity index over productive rearrangements. The table was pulled from immuneACCESS by TCRdb, which kept in-frame rearrangements only. Such tables lose some clones; where checked, under half of the loss comes from unresolved V genes, and the rest has no known cause. The V and J calls and the clone size are those of that table, but D and trimming were determined from the DNA. The sample table contains around 360,000 clones; only one count was recorded for around 87% of them. The ten largest account for about 9.4% of the sample.

Findings and caveats that apply to the study as a whole: The quantity of clinical and demographic metadata differed by source and by participant and was supplied without curation.

The germline V gene (reference sequence) supplies CDR1 LNHDA and CDR2 SQIVND. CDR3 length: 14 amino acids, cysteine to phenylalanine. Of the read, only the CDR3 DNA is kept; its 42 bases are in frame from base 1. The V and J ends are trimmed by 5 bases and 3 bases, leaving 13 bases between them. The V and J segments used are TRBV19 and TRBJ2-5, with TRBD2 tentatively as D gene (5 bases match). The sequencing sample was made of peripheral blood. This receptor was identified in a woman aged 25 to 39 with COVID-19, enrolled during active disease. The CDR3 region: CASSSTGWEETQYF. The nucleotide sequence reads as follows: TGTGCCAGTAGTTCTACGGGGTGGGAAGAGACCCAGTACTTC.